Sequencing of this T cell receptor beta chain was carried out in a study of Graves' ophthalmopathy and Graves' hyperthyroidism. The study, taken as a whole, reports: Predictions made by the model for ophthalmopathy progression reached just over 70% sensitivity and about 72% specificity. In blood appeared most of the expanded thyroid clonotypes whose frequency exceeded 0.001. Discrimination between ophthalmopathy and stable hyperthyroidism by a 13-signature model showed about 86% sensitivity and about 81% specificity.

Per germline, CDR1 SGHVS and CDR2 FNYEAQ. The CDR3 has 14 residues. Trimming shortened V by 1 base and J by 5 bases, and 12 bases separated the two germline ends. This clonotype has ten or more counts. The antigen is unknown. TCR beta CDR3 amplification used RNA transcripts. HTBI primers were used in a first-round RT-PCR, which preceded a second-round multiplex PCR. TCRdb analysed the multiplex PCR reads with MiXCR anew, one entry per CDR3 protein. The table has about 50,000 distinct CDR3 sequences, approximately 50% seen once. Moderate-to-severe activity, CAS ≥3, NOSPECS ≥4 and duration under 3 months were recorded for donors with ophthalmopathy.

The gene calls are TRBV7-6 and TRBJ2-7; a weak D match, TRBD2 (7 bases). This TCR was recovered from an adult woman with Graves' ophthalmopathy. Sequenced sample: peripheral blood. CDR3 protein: CASSLGGGSHEQYF. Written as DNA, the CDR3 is TGTGCCAGCAGCTTAGGGGGGGGCAGCCACGAGCAGTACTTC.